The entry below gives a single T cell receptor beta chain sequence along with its context. The antigen remains unidentified. The data were obtained in a study of OX40 agonist ivuxolimab in advanced cancers. Study context: Patients received ivuxolimab, an agonistic anti-OX40 (CD134) antibody. The study's findings and limits: The study found that CD8+ T cells averaged more expanded clones than CD4+. In the expanded peripheral T cells, antigen specificity was never determined.

It was autoimmune disease history or systemic immunosuppression that excluded patients. Per germline, CDR1 SGHTA and CDR2 FQGNSA. The CDR3 loop spans 14 amino acids. Trimming took off 7 bases at V and 0 bases at J, with 12 bases between the two ends. Sequenced by immunoSEQ multiplex PCR; TCRdb stores in-frame clones only, minus some. Of 75,000 to 80,000 clones in the sample, over 70% were seen once. The J gene is TRBJ1-2, the V gene TRBV7-2; D is ambiguous. This clonotype was sampled from an adult with an advanced solid tumor such as melanoma, head and neck, liver or kidney cancer. This sample comprised CD4+ or CD8+ T cells sorted from blood, obtained in a trial of the OX40 agonist ivuxolimab. CDR3 residues: CASTPQEANYGYTF. CDR3 DNA: TGTGCCAGCACCCCACAAGAGGCTAACTATGGCTACACCTTC.